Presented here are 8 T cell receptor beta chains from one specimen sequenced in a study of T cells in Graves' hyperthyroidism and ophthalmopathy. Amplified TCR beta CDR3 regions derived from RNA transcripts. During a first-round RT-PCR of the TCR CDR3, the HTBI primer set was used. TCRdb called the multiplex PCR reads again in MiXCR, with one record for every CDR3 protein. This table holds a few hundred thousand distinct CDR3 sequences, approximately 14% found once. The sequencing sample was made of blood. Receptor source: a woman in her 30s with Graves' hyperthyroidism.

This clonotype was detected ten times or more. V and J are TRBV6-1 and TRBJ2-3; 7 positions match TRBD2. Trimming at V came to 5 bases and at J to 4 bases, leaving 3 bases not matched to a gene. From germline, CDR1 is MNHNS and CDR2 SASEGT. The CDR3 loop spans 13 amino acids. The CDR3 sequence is CASSLTSSDTQYF. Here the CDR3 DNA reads TGTGCCAGCAGTTTGACTAGCTCAGATACGCAGTATTTT.

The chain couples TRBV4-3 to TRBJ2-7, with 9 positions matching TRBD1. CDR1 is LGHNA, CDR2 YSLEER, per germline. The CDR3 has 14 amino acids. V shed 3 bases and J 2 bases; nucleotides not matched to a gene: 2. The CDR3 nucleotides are TGCGCCAGCAGCCACGGACAGGGGACCTACGAGCAGTACTTC. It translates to CASSHGQGTYEQYF.

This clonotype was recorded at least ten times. CDR3 in amino acids: CSAPRTAAPYEQYF. The CDR3 DNA follows: TGCAGTGCCCCTCGGACGGCTGCCCCCTACGAGCAGTACTTC. The chain employs TRBV20-1 and TRBJ2-7; no definite D call. Trimming cost V 6 bases and J 2 bases, with 17 bases left between them. This CDR3 spans 14 amino acids. Germline CDR1 DFQATT, CDR2 SNEGSKA (reference sequence).

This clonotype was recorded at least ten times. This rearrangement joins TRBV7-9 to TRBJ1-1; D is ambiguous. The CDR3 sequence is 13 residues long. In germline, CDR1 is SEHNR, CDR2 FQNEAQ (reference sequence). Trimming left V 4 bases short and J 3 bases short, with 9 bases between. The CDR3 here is CASSSPYYTEAFF. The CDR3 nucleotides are TGTGCCAGCAGCTCGCCTTATTACACTGAAGCTTTCTTT.

The CDR3 bases are TGTGCCAGCAGTTCCAAAAGGGACAGGGTGTTGTATTCACCCCTCCACTTT. Residues: CASSSKRDRVLYSPLHF. The V and J genes are TRBV27 and TRBJ1-6, with 9 nucleotides matching TRBD1. The CDR3 is made up of 17 amino acids. Per the germline V gene, CDR1 is MNHEY and CDR2 is SMNVEV (reference sequence). The V segment lost 4 bases and the J segment 8 bases; nucleotides outside the gene matches: 12.

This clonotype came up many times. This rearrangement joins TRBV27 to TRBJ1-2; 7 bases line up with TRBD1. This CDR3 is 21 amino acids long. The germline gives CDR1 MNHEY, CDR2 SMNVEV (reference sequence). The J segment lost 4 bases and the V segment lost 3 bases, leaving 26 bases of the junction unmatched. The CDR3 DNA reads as TGTGCCAGCAGTTTGTCATTTCTTAGAGACCCAACCGGGACAGCTAGCTATGGCTACACCTTC. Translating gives CASSLSFLRDPTGTASYGYTF.

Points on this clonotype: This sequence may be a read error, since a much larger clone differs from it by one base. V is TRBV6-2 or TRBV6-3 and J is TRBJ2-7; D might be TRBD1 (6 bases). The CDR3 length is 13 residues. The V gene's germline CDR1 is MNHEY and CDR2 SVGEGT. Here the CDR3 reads CASSIQGAHEQYF. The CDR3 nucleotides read TGCGCCAGCAGTATACAGGGTGCTCACGAGCAGTACTTC.

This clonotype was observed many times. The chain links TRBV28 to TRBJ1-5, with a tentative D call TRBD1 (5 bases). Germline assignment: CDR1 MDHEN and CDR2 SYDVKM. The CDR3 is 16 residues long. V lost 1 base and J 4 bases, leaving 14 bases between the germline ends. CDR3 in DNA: TGTGCCAGCAGTTTATCATTCGGAGGGGAAAATCAGCCCCAGCATTTT. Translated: CASSLSFGGENQPQHF.